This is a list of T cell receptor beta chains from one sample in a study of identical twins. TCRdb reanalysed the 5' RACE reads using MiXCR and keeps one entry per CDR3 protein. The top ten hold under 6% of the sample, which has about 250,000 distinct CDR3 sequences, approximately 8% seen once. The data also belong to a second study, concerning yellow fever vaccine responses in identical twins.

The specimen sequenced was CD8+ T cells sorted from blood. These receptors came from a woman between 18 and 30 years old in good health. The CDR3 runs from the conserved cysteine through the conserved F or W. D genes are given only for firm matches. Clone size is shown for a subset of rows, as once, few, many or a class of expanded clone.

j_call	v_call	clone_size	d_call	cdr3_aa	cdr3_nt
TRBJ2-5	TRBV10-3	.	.	CAISGNPGPEVGVETQYF	TGTGCCATCAGTGGTAACCCGGGCCCCGAGGTCGGGGTAGAGACCCAGTACTTC
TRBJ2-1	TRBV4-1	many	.	CASSQPGAEQFF	TGCGCCAGCAGCCAACCAGGGGCGGAGCAGTTCTTC
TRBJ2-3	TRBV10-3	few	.	CAIRGGGSTDTQYF	TGTGCCATCAGGGGGGGCGGGAGCACAGATACGCAGTATTTT
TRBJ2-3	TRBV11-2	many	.	CASSKPKLGLDPSTDTQYF	TGTGCCAGCAGCAAACCCAAACTAGGACTTGATCCTAGCACAGATACGCAGTATTTT
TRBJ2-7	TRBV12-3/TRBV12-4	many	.	CASSPTGYEQYF	TGTGCCAGCAGTCCCACGGGGTACGAGCAGTACTTC
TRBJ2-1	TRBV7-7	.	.	CASSLGQGFTNEQFF	TGTGCCAGCAGCTTAGGGCAGGGTTTTACCAATGAGCAGTTCTTC
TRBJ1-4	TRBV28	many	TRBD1	CASSLTMGTARPNEKLFF	TGTGCCAGCAGCCTCACCATGGGGACAGCGCGCCCAAATGAAAAACTGTTTTTT
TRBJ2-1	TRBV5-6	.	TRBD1	CASRPGQGWNEQFF	TGTGCCAGCAGGCCGGGACAGGGGTGGAATGAGCAGTTCTTC
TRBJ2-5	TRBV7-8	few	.	CASSQGQTQETQYF	TGTGCCAGCAGTCAAGGCCAGACCCAAGAGACCCAGTACTTC
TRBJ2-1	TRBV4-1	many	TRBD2	CASSQEVTSGYNEQFF	TGCGCCAGCAGCCAAGAGGTGACTAGCGGTTACAATGAGCAGTTCTTC
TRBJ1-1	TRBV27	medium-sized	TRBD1	CASSIQGANTEAFF	TGTGCCAGCAGTATACAGGGGGCAAACACTGAAGCTTTCTTT
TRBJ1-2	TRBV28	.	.	CASSFGNYGYTF	TGTGCCAGCAGTTTCGGGAACTATGGCTACACCTTC
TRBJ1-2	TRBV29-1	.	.	CSVGGDGYTF	TGCAGCGTTGGAGGGGATGGCTACACCTTC
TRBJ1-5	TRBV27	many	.	CASSLGGGQPQHF	TGTGCCAGCAGTTTAGGAGGTGGTCAGCCCCAGCATTTT
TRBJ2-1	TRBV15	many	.	CATSWLASSNEQFF	TGTGCCACCAGCTGGCTAGCGTCGAGCAATGAGCAGTTCTTC
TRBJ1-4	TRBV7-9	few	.	CASSKVTDWEKLFF	TGTGCCAGCAGCAAAGTCACGGATTGGGAAAAACTGTTTTTT
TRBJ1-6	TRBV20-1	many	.	CSASKGPPLHF	TGCAGTGCTAGCAAGGGCCCACCCCTCCACTTT
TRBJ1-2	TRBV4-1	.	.	CASSQVQTSLFRGYTF	TGCGCCAGCAGCCAAGTTCAGACATCCCTTTTTCGGGGCTACACCTTC
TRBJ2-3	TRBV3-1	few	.	CASSQEEGGWWGAEYWADTQYF	TGTGCCAGCAGCCAAGAAGAAGGGGGGTGGTGGGGGGCCGAATACTGGGCAGATACGCAGTATTTT
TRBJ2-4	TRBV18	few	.	CASSPGLSWGQNIQYF	TGTGCCAGCTCACCAGGTCTGTCGTGGGGACAAAACATTCAGTACTTC
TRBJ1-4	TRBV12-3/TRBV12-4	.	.	CASSLGEATNEKLFF	TGTGCCAGCAGTTTGGGGGAGGCAACTAATGAAAAACTGTTTTTT
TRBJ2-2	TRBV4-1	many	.	CASSQDRQGEGGELFF	TGCGCCAGCAGCCAAGATCGGCAGGGGGAGGGCGGGGAGCTGTTTTTT
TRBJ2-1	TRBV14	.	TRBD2	CASSPAGSYNEQFF	TGTGCCAGCAGCCCAGCGGGATCCTACAATGAGCAGTTCTTC
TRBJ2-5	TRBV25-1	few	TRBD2	CASSPEGWTSGQETQYF	TGTGCCAGCAGTCCAGAAGGTTGGACTAGCGGCCAAGAGACCCAGTACTTC
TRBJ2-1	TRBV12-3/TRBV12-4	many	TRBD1	CASSVDRFEQFF	TGTGCCAGCAGCGTGGACAGGTTCGAGCAGTTCTTC
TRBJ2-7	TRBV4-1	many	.	CASSQEGGFTEQYF	TGCGCCAGCAGCCAAGAAGGGGGTTTTACCGAGCAGTACTTC
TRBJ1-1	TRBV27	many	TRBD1	CASGNRGMNTEAFF	TGTGCCAGCGGTAACAGGGGAATGAACACTGAAGCTTTCTTT
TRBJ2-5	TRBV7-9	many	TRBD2	CASSSGTRGETQYF	TGTGCCAGCAGTTCCGGGACTAGGGGAGAGACCCAGTACTTC
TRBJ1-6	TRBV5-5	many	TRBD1	CASSPTGTGGSPLHF	TGTGCCAGCAGCCCAACCGGGACAGGGGGGTCACCCCTCCACTTT
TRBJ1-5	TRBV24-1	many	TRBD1	CATSDWTGGAGNQPQHF	TGTGCCACCAGTGATTGGACAGGGGGCGCGGGCAATCAGCCCCAGCATTTT
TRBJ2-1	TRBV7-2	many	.	CASSLRLPLSYYNEQFF	TGTGCCAGCAGCTTACGACTACCGCTCTCTTACTACAATGAGCAGTTCTTC
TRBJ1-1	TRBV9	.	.	CASSTHGGSDEAFF	TGTGCCAGCAGCACCCACGGAGGGTCAGACGAAGCTTTCTTT
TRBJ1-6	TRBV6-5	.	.	CASSYGAPPLHF	TGTGCCAGCAGTTACGGGGCCCCACCCCTCCACTTT
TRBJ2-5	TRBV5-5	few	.	CASSLVGLGPQETQYF	TGTGCCAGCAGCTTGGTTGGGTTAGGCCCCCAAGAGACCCAGTACTTC
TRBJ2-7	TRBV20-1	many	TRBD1	CSARAPQQGESAEQYF	TGCAGTGCTAGAGCGCCCCAACAGGGGGAAAGCGCCGAGCAGTACTTC
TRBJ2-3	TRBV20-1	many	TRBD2	CSAATGRLIDTQYF	TGCAGTGCCGCGACCGGGAGGTTGATAGATACGCAGTATTTT
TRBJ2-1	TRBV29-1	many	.	CSVGGADNEQFF	TGCAGCGTTGGTGGGGCGGACAATGAGCAGTTCTTC
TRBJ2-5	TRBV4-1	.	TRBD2	CASSQDRVRGAWETQYF	TGCGCCAGCAGCCAAGATCGGGTGCGGGGGGCCTGGGAGACCCAGTACTTC
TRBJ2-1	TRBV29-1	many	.	CSVEVSYNEQFF	TGCAGCGTTGAGGTTAGTTACAATGAGCAGTTCTTC
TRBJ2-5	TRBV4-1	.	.	CASSQSEVAPETQYF	TGCGCCAGCAGCCAGTCGGAGGTGGCACCAGAGACCCAGTACTTC
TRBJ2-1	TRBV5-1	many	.	CASEGDGLLTTNEQFF	TGCGCCAGCGAGGGGGACGGGCTACTTACTACAAATGAGCAGTTCTTC
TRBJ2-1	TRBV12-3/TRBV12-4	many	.	CASSQPGHSYNEQFF	TGTGCCAGCAGCCAGCCGGGCCACTCCTACAATGAGCAGTTCTTC
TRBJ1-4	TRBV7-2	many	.	CASSLSGGRNEKLFF	TGTGCCAGCAGCTTATCCGGGGGCCGAAATGAAAAACTGTTTTTT
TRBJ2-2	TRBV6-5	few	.	CASSYGHTNTGELFF	TGTGCCAGCAGTTACGGACACACGAACACCGGGGAGCTGTTTTTT
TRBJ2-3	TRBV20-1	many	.	CSAAQEFTDTQYF	TGCAGTGCCGCACAGGAATTCACAGATACGCAGTATTTT
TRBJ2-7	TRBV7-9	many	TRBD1	CASSGGQEAYEQYF	TGTGCCAGCAGCGGTGGACAGGAAGCCTACGAGCAGTACTTC
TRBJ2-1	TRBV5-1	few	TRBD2	CASTTAGGSYNEQFF	TGCGCCAGTACTACAGCGGGGGGCTCCTACAATGAGCAGTTCTTC
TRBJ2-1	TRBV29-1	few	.	CSADSFGNEQFF	TGCAGCGCCGATTCTTTTGGAAATGAGCAGTTCTTC
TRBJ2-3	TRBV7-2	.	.	CASMDSGVRTDTQYF	TGTGCCAGCATGGATAGTGGAGTGCGCACAGATACGCAGTATTTT
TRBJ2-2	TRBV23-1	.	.	CASSQSPGGTNTGELFF	TGCGCCAGCAGTCAAAGCCCCGGAGGGACGAACACCGGGGAGCTGTTTTTT
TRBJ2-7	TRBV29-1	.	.	CSVLVPGEQYF	TGCAGCGTTTTGGTCCCCGGGGAGCAGTACTTC